This TCR beta chain emerged from a study of blood T cell repertoires in COVID-19. Turning to the study itself: Both acute and convalescent COVID-19 samples were obtained from the United States, Italy and Spain.

Source study methods: Reference gene primer amplification yielded estimated nucleated cell counts. TCRdb keeps only in-frame clones here, not all; method: immunoSEQ multiplex PCR. D and trimming come from the DNA, and the V and J calls and clone size come from that table. Found here are approximately 290,000 clones, about 85% of them singletons; the top ten hold approximately 2%. This clonotype originated in a man aged 18 to 30 with active or convalescent COVID-19. Sequencing was carried out using peripheral blood.

The CDR3 DNA follows: TGTGCCAGCAGAGGGACAGGGATAGGAAAATACGAGCAGTACTTC. It encodes CASRGTGIGKYEQYF. The chain has TRBV6-5 and TRBJ2-7; 9 bases fit TRBD1. V dropped 6 bases and J dropped 4; count of bases not matched to a gene: 10. The germline gives CDR1 MNHEY, CDR2 SVGAGI. The CDR3 is 15 amino acids.